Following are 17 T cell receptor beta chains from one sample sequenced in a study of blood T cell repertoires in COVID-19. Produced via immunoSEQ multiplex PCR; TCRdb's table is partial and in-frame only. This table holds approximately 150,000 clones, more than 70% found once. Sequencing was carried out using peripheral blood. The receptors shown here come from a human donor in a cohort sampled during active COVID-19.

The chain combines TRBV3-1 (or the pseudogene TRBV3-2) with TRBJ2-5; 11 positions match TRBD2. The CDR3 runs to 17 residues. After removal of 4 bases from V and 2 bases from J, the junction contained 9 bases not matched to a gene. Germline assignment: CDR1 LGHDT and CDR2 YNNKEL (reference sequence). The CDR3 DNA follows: TGTGCCAGCAGCCGCCGTGCTAGCGGGAGGTCACAAGAGACCCAGTACTTC. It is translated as CASSRRASGRSQETQYF.

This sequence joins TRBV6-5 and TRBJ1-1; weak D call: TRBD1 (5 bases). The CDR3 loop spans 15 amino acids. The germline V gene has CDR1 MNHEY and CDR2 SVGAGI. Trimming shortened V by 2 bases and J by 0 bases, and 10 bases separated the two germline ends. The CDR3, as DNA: TGTGCCAGCAGTTACACAGGTCCCATGAACACTGAAGCTTTCTTT. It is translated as CASSYTGPMNTEAFF.

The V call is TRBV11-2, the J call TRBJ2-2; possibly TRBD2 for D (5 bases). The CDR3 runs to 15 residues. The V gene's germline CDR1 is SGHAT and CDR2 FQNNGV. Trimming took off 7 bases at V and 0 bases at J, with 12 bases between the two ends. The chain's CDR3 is CASTRPGANTGELFF. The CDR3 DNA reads TGTGCCAGCACCCGCCCCGGGGCGAACACCGGGGAGCTGTTTTTT.

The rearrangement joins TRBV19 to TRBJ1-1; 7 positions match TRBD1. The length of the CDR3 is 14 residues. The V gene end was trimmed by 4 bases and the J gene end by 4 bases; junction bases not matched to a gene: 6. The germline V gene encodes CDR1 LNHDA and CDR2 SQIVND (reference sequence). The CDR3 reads CASSTTGVGTEAFF. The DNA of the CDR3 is TGTGCCAGTAGTACCACAGGGGTCGGCACTGAAGCTTTCTTT.

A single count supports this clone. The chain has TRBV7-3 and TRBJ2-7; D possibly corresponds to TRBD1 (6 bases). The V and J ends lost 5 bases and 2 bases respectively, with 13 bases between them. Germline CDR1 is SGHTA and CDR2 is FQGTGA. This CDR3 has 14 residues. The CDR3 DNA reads TGTGCCAGCAGCCCTGGGGACAACCCCTACGAGCAGTACTTC. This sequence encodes CASSPGDNPYEQYF.

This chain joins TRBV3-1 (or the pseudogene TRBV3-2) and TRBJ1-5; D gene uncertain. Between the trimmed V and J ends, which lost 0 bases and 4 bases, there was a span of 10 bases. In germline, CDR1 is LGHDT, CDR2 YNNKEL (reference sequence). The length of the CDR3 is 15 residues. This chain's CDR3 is CASSQEAEPNQPQHF. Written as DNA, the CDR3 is TGTGCCAGCAGCCAAGAGGCAGAACCAAATCAGCCCCAGCATTTT.

CDR3 nucleotide sequence: TGTGCCAGCAAAATGGACAGGGATACCTACGAGCAGTACTTC. Its translation: CASKMDRDTYEQYF. This chain connects TRBV2 to TRBJ2-7; 8 nucleotides line up with TRBD1. CDR3 length equals 14 residues. Trimming removed 7 bases from V and 2 bases from J; junction bases left unmatched: 7. Germline loops: CDR1 SNHLY, CDR2 FYNNEI.

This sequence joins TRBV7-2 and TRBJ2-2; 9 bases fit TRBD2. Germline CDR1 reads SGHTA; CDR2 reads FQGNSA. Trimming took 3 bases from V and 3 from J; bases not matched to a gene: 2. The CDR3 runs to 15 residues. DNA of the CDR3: TGTGCCAGCAGCTTTGCGGGGGGGCACACCGGGGAGCTGTTTTTT. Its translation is CASSFAGGHTGELFF.

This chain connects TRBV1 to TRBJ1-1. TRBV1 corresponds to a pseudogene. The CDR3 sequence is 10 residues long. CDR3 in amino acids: CTSSQDRRLF. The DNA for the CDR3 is TGCACCAGCAGCCAAGATCGGCGGCTCTTT.

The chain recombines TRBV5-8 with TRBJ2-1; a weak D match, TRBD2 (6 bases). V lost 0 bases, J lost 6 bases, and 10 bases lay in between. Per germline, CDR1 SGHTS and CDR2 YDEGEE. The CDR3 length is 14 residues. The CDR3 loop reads CASSLGGVVNEQFF. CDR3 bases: TGTGCCAGCAGCTTGGGGGGGGTCGTCAATGAGCAGTTCTTC. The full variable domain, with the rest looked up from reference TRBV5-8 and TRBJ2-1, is EAGVTQSPTHLIKTRGQQATLRCSPISGHTSVYWYQQALGLGLQFLLWYDEGEERNRGNFPPRFSGRQFPNYSSELNVNALELEDSALYLCASSLGGVVNEQFFGPGTRLTVL.

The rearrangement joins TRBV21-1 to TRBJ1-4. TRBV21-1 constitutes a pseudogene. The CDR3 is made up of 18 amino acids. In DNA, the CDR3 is TGTGCCAGCAGCGCCGGGGGGAACAGGTGGGTCCTGGTGGAAAAACTGTTTTTT. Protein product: CASSAGGNRWVLVEKLFF.

CDR3 sequence: CASSPSYTEAFF. Here the CDR3 DNA reads TGTGCCAGCAGCCCTTCTTACACTGAAGCTTTCTTT. The chain joins TRBV11-3 to TRBJ1-1; D uncertain. Germline CDR1 and CDR2: SGHNT and YENEEA. The CDR3 covers 12 residues. Trimming pared 5 bases from V and 3 bases from J, leaving 7 bases between.

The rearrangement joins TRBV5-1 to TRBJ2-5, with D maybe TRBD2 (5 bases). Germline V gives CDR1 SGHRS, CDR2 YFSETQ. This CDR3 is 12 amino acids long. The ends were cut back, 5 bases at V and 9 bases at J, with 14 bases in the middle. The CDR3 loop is CASREAPSAQYF. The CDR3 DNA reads TGCGCCAGCAGGGAGGCCCCCTCGGCCCAGTACTTC.

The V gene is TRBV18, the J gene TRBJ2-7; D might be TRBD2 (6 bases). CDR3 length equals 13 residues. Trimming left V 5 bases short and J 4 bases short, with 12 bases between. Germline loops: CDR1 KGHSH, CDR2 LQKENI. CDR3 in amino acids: CASSSEGSYEQYF. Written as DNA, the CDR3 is TGTGCCAGCTCATCGGAGGGGAGTTACGAGCAGTACTTC. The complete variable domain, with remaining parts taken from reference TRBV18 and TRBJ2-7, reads NAGVMQNPRHLVRRRGQEARLRCSPMKGHSHVYWYRQLPEEGLKFMVYLQKENIIDESGMPKERFSAEFPKEGPSILRIQQVVRGDSAAYFCASSSEGSYEQYFGPGTRLTVT.

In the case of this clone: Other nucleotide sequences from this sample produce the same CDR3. CDR3 bases: TGTGCCAGCAGTACCGGGACTGGGAACACCGGGGAGCTGTTTTTT. Encoded protein: CASSTGTGNTGELFF. The rearrangement links TRBV2 to TRBJ2-2; tentative D call: TRBD2 (6 bases). Germline CDR1 reads SNHLY; CDR2 reads FYNNEI. Trimming left V 5 bases short and J 1 base short, with 11 bases between. The CDR3 spans 15 residues.

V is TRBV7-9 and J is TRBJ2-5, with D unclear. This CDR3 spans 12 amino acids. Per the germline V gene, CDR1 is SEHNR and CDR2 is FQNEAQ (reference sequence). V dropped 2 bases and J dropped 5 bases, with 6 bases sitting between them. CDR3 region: CASSLSAETQYF. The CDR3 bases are TGTGCCAGCAGCTTATCCGCGGAGACCCAGTACTTC.

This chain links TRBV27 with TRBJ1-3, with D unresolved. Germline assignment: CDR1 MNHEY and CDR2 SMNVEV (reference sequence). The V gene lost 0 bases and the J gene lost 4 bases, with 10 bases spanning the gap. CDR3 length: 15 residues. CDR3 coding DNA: TGTGCCAGCAGTTTATCTCCAGGTGCAGGAAACACCATATATTTT. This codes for CASSLSPGAGNTIYF.